The rows below give T cell receptor beta chains drawn from one sample of a study of shared T cell receptors in the human thymus. The repertoire was sequenced with immunoSEQ multiplex PCR; TCRdb's copy has only in-frame clones and lacks some. The table includes some 720,000 clones, around nine tenths detected once. The same sample was also studied in work on human thymus T cells.

Sample: thymocytes. The receptors shown here come from a boy under three years old with a congenital heart defect. The CDR3 runs from the conserved cysteine through the conserved F or W. Rows give clone size only sometimes, using once, few, many, or a class for an expanded clone.

length,size,V,CDR3
13,-,TRBV7-7,CASSWHSSYEQYF
18,-,TRBV11-3,CASSLTRQREGPGDTQYF
14,-,TRBV6-1,CASSQGDPPPEQYF
14,-,TRBV7-2,CASSSRDSSYEQYF
18,-,TRBV12-5,CASEPEYQYQYENTEAFF
20,-,TRBV11-2,CASSLEWAGLAGGPGETQYF
12,-,TRBV14,CASSQGGHEQFF
13,-,TRBV11-2,CASNRDYTDTQYF
14,-,TRBV29-1,CSVEEGGGRYGYTF
15,-,TRBV5-1,CASSLDRRGNYGYTF
16,-,TRBV7-3,CASSWRGYPNTGELFF
15,-,TRBV23-1,CASSQCRGKGNTIYF
15,-,TRBV6-5,CASRDSDRAKNIQYF
16,-,TRBV27,CASSTGTSTDKDEQFF
20,-,TRBV29-1,CSATSGWSSGTAASDNEQFF
14,-,TRBV2,CASSVIFSGNTIYF
17,-,TRBV6-4,CASSPLAGGLSTDTQYF
13,few,TRBV7-9,CASSTGLNQPQHF
13,-,TRBV4-1,CASSPPQGVEQYF
15,few,TRBV7-3,CASSPEREGRNEQFF
14,-,TRBV10-1,CASSRTSGFNEQFF
15,-,TRBV7-9,CASSRIGPNTGELFF
16,once,TRBV7-2,CASSLAGPPAGETQYF